What follows are 21 T cell receptor beta chains derived from one specimen sequenced in a study of shared clonotypes between healthy human individuals. Sequencing used immunoSEQ multiplex PCR; TCRdb keeps in-frame clones, though not all of them. The table lists 600,000 to 700,000 clones, roughly 73% of them singletons. Sequences were obtained from memory CD4+ T cells sorted from blood. Indicated subset: CD45RA-negative fraction. The receptors stem from a woman under 40 in good health.

V is TRBV5-1 and J is TRBJ2-3, with 9 bases matching TRBD2. Germline CDR1 reads SGHRS; CDR2 reads YFSETQ. The CDR3 spans 16 residues. V gave up 5 bases and J gave up 1 base; unmatched junction bases: 8. The DNA of the CDR3 is TGCGCCAGCAGACCCACAGCGGGAGGCGGCACAGATACGCAGTATTTT. Its translation is CASRPTAGGGTDTQYF.

This chain joins TRBV5-1 and TRBJ2-2; D is undetermined. CDR3 length: 15 residues. Between the trimmed V and J ends, which lost 4 bases and 6 bases, there was a span of 16 bases. CDR1 is SGHRS, CDR2 YFSETQ, per germline. CDR3 bases: TGCGCCAGCAGCCCCGACGGGCAGCTGGCCGGGGAGCTGTTTTTT. This encodes CASSPDGQLAGELFF.

The chain carries TRBV7-9 and TRBJ2-5; TRBD1 is a possible D gene (7 bases). The germline V gene encodes CDR1 SEHNR and CDR2 FQNEAQ (reference sequence). The CDR3 runs to 15 residues. Trimming cost V 5 bases and J 5 bases, with 18 bases left between them. CDR3 nucleotides: TGTGCCAGCAGCCTCAGTCCGGCAGGGGGGGAGACCCAGTACTTC. It codes for CASSLSPAGGETQYF.

The gene calls are TRBV1 and TRBJ2-7; TRBD2 was called by the table and not checked on the DNA. TRBV1 represents a pseudogene. The CDR3 runs 8 residues. The CDR3 coding sequence is TGCACCAGCAGCCATCTCGACTTC. Encoded protein: CTSSHLDF.

This clone has more than one count but fewer than ten. The J gene is TRBJ2-1, the V gene TRBV6-1; 9 bases match TRBD2. The V gene end was trimmed by 6 bases and the J gene end by 8 bases; junction bases not matched to a gene: 8. The V gene's germline CDR1 is MNHNS and CDR2 SASEGT. The CDR3 has 14 amino acids. The CDR3 reads CASRRMTSGDEQFF. The CDR3 DNA reads TGTGCCAGCAGGCGTATGACTAGCGGCGATGAGCAGTTCTTC.

The chain links TRBV28 to TRBJ2-1; D is possibly TRBD1 (6 bases). The V and J ends lost 7 bases and 8 bases respectively, with 12 bases between them. CDR3 length equals 12 residues. Germline loops: CDR1 MDHEN, CDR2 SYDVKM. CDR3 loop: CASKAQGHEQFF. In DNA, the CDR3 is TGTGCCAGCAAAGCACAGGGCCATGAGCAGTTCTTC.

CDR3 loop: CASSLQLATDTQYF. In DNA, the CDR3 is TGTGCCAGCAGCTTACAACTAGCGACAGATACGCAGTATTTT. V gene TRBV7-2 combines with J gene TRBJ2-3, with 7 bases identical to TRBD2. The J segment lost 3 bases and the V segment lost 2 bases, leaving 2 bases of the junction unmatched. The CDR3 has 14 residues. CDR1 SGHTA and CDR2 FQGNSA come from the germline V gene. The full variable domain, its missing parts supplied by reference TRBV7-2 and TRBJ2-3, is GAGVSQSPSNKVTEKGKDVELRCDPISGHTALYWYRQSLGQGLEFLIYFQGNSAPDKSGLPSDRFSAERTGGSVSTLTIQRTQQEDSAVYLCASSLQLATDTQYFGPGTRLTVL.

The chain links TRBV27 to TRBJ1-2; 9 nucleotides agree with TRBD1. This CDR3 region has 16 residues. Germline V gene data show CDR1 as MNHEY and CDR2 as SMNVEV (reference sequence). Trimming took 5 bases from V and 5 from J; bases not matched to a gene: 12. CDR3 bases: TGTGCCAGCAGTACCACCGGGACAGGGAGCCTTTATGGCTACACCTTC. This sequence encodes CASSTTGTGSLYGYTF.

The J gene is TRBJ2-6, the V gene TRBV5-5, with a tentative D call TRBD1 (6 bases). The ends were cut back, 4 bases at V and 2 bases at J, with 7 bases in the middle. This CDR3 has 14 residues. Germline lookup yields CDR1 SGHKS and CDR2 YYEKEE (reference sequence). The CDR3 sequence is CASSPGAGANVLTF. The CDR3 bases are TGTGCCAGCAGCCCAGGGGCTGGGGCCAACGTCCTGACTTTC.

V usage is TRBV5-4 and J usage is TRBJ2-2; D is possibly TRBD2 (5 bases). This CDR3 comprises 15 residues. Trimming cost V 5 bases and J 6 bases, with 17 bases left between them. Germline lookup yields CDR1 SGHNT and CDR2 YYREEE (reference sequence). The CDR3 region is CASRAEGLRAGELFF. The DNA for the CDR3 is TGTGCCAGCAGAGCTGAAGGACTGCGGGCCGGGGAGCTGTTTTTT. Full variable domain (missing parts from reference TRBV5-4 and TRBJ2-2): ETGVTQSPTHLIKTRGQQVTLRCSSQSGHNTVSWYQQALGQGPQFIFQYYREEENGRGNFPPRFSGLQFPNYSSELNVNALELDDSALYLCASRAEGLRAGELFFGEGSRLTVL.

The chain recombines TRBV10-1 with TRBJ1-1; no clear D. Deletions cut 0 bases from V and 5 bases from J, with 7 bases between. The CDR3 spans 13 residues. In germline, CDR1 is WNHNN, CDR2 SYGVQD (reference sequence). CDR3 bases: TGCGCCAGCAGTGAGTCGCCGGTTACTGAAGCTTTCTTT. Amino acids: CASSESPVTEAFF.

This sequence joins TRBV4-2 and TRBJ1-4, with D hard to call. The CDR3 is 14 amino acids. Trimming shortened V by 0 bases and J by 5 bases, and 7 bases separated the two germline ends. Germline V CDR1 and CDR2: LGHNA, YNFKEQ. The CDR3 nucleotides are TGTGCCAGCAGCCAAGATCGCAGGAATGAAAAACTGTTTTTT. It is translated as CASSQDRRNEKLFF.

As concerns this clone: This same CDR3 is encoded by further DNA sequences in the sample. The chain couples TRBV5-1 to TRBJ2-1, with D possibly matching TRBD2 (6 bases). Deletions cut 1 base from V and 4 bases from J, with 12 bases between. The V gene's germline CDR1 is SGHRS and CDR2 YFSETQ. The CDR3 consists of 15 residues. CDR3 protein: CASSLSSAGYNEQFF. Written as DNA, the CDR3 is TGCGCCAGCAGCTTGTCGAGCGCGGGATACAATGAGCAGTTCTTC.

The rearrangement links TRBV5-1 to TRBJ2-3, with 8 bases lining up with TRBD1. V was clipped by 5 bases and J by 4 bases; unmatched bases: 9. The CDR3 contains 15 residues. Germline V lookup: CDR1 SGHRS, CDR2 YFSETQ. This chain's CDR3 is CASRYQGAQADTQYF. The CDR3 DNA follows: TGCGCCAGCAGGTACCAGGGGGCGCAGGCAGATACGCAGTATTTT.

This chain links TRBV27 with TRBJ2-7; 11 bases fit TRBD2. Germline V gives CDR1 MNHEY, CDR2 SMNVEV (reference sequence). V lost 5 bases to trimming and J lost 2 bases; unmatched junction nucleotides: 5. CDR3 length: 15 amino acids. This CDR3 is CASSPTSGRPYEQYF. DNA for the CDR3: TGTGCCAGCAGTCCCACTAGCGGGAGACCCTACGAGCAGTACTTC.

The V call is TRBV5-1, the J call TRBJ1-3; a weak D match, TRBD1 (5 bases). The CDR3 consists of 16 residues. Trimming stripped 1 base from V and 4 bases from J, with 15 bases between. The germline V gene has CDR1 SGHRS and CDR2 YFSETQ. The DNA of the CDR3 is TGCGCCAGCAGCTTGCGGAATTCGCGACAGGGAAACACCATATATTTT. Amino acid sequence: CASSLRNSRQGNTIYF.

As regards this clone: Being one base from a much bigger clone, this may be a read error. Other nucleotide sequences from this sample produce the same CDR3. The genes are TRBV5-1 and TRBJ1-1, with 7 nucleotides matching TRBD1. Trimming took 3 bases from V and 4 from J; bases not matched to a gene: 6. This CDR3 contains 14 residues. Looked up from germline, CDR1 is SGHRS and CDR2 is YFSETQ. CDR3 residues: CASSSGTVGTEAFF. Written as DNA, the CDR3 is TGCGCCAGCAGCTCCGGGACAGTGGGCACTGAAGCTTTCTTT.

The chain uses TRBV29-1 and TRBJ1-1; D is unclear. This CDR3 has 13 amino acids. From germline, CDR1 is SQVTM and CDR2 ANQGSEA. The ends were cut back, 4 bases at V and 1 base at J, with 10 bases in the middle. This CDR3 reads CSVVEFSNTEAFF. CDR3 DNA sequence: TGCAGCGTTGTTGAATTCTCGAACACTGAAGCTTTCTTT.

This sequence joins TRBV5-4 and TRBJ2-3; D remains unclear. The CDR3 runs to 16 residues. The V end was cut by 0 bases, the J end by 0 bases, with 11 bases between. CDR1 SGHNT and CDR2 YYREEE come from the germline V gene (reference sequence). CDR3 residues: CASSLEAASSTDTQYF. The DNA for the CDR3 is TGTGCCAGCAGCTTGGAGGCGGCTTCTAGCACAGATACGCAGTATTTT.

This clone was picked up many times. V is TRBV25-1 and J is TRBJ2-3; D is unresolved. The CDR3 is 14 amino acids. Germline-derived CDR1 and CDR2 are MGHDK and SYGVNS. Trimming cost V 2 bases and J 0 bases, with 6 bases left between them. The CDR3 spells CASSEGESTDTQYF. CDR3 nucleotide sequence: TGTGCCAGCAGTGAAGGGGAAAGCACAGATACGCAGTATTTT.

This clone was seen a handful of times. The chain links TRBV11-2 to TRBJ2-7; 8 bases align to TRBD1. The CDR3 is made up of 16 amino acids. After removal of 0 bases from V and 6 bases from J, the junction contained 10 bases not matched to a gene. Germline V gene lookup returns CDR1 SGHAT and CDR2 FQNNGV. The CDR3 loop is CASSLEWAGGLSEQYF. In nucleotides, the CDR3 is TGTGCCAGCAGCTTAGAGTGGGCAGGGGGCTTGTCCGAGCAGTACTTC. The full variable domain, in which reference TRBV11-2 and TRBJ2-7 provide the parts outside the CDR3, is EAGVAQSPRYKIIEKRQSVAFWCNPISGHATLYWYQQILGQGPKLLIQFQNNGVVDDSQLPKDRFSAERLKGVDSTLKIQPAKLEDSAVYLCASSLEWAGGLSEQYFGPGTRLTVT.